This TCR beta chain derives from a study of identical twins (dated by TCRdb to the mid-2010s). Describing the broader study: To test whether fetal clonotypes persist, the study used deep sequencing on TCR alpha and beta repertoires from monozygotic twins, unrelated adults of various ages, and cord blood. To rule out contamination, replicate twin experiments were performed at different times with different library preparation protocols.

This clonotype occurred a few times. Which antigen it targets is not known. Base quality data are lacking; no much larger clone is found one base away. Looking up the germline V gene (reference sequence) yields CDR1 LNHNV and CDR2 YYDKDF. V is pared back by 3 bases and J by 11 bases, with 17 bases lying between the germline termini. Inclusive of the bounding cysteine and phenylalanine, the CDR3 is 13 residues long. Left in the record is the CDR3 DNA by itself, 39 bases read in frame from the first base. The research as a whole found: Compared with coincidental sharing between unrelated individuals, out-of-frame TCR alpha sequences shared between twins had an excess of sequences with low generation probability. Abundant cord blood beta clonotypes had fewer insertions, young adult naive repertoires showed a similar but weaker trend, and memory repertoires showed no such trend. In monozygotic twins, out-of-frame TCR alpha sharing was systematically underestimated by recombination models, although the models agreed with sharing between unrelated individuals. Because the same donors could not be followed over many years, the conclusions relied on cross-sectional statistical analysis. A weaker excess of twin sharing was found in beta out-of-frame sequences because the signal-to-noise ratio was lowered by fewer shared sequences. Zero-insertion analyses could be partly confounded by invariant T cells such as MAIT and iNKT, though diverse VJ usage argued against such confounding for most clonotypes.

Only healthy Caucasian donors were included. Three pairs of female monozygotic twins, all aged about 18 to 30 years, made up the twin cohort. Peripheral blood mononuclear cells were used as the source from which RNA for TCR libraries was isolated. Receptors were amplified or captured by 5' RACE. For sequencing, an Illumina HiSeq 2000 was employed. A universal primer binding site was introduced by template switching, and a unique molecular identifier was present in the final cDNA, enabling accurate counting of TCR cDNA molecules. Specific primers in the conserved constant-segment region were used to synthesize first-strand cDNA for the TCR alpha and beta chains. Each cDNA library was double barcoded, with a SMART-Mk sample barcode plus Illumina barcodes, to control for contamination. Two successive PCR steps introduced TruSeq adapter sequences along with Illumina sample barcodes. TCR alpha and beta cDNA libraries were sequenced on the Illumina HiSeq platform with custom primers. The study's own analysis went as follows. Unique molecular identifiers were extracted from raw reads with MiGEC, and CDR3 positions were determined with MiXCR. For each individual, recombination models were inferred using an EM algorithm with the repgenHMM and IGoR tools. Shared clonotype analysis was performed with the tcR package in R, normalizing sharing by the product of cloneset sizes. Out-of-frame nonproductive sequences were analyzed to study raw recombination free of thymic and clonal selection effects. TCRdb itself trimmed the public reads at Q25 with fastp, ran MiXCR and retained productive beta chains. Rows with one shared CDR3 protein collapse into an entry with the most common genes and DNA. None of the V and J calls come from the authors' own analysis; TCRdb made them. This sample has around 680,000 distinct CDR3 sequences in its table, and 8.6% of those were observed once. The top ten clones comprise roughly 0.9% of the sample.

These same records also appear under a second study, on yellow fever vaccine responses in identical twins. According to the second study: According to the authors, the vaccine-induced T cell response in identical twins seemed to be partly convergent and partly specific to each individual. Focusing on identical twins, the study followed the T cell clones that responded to the vaccine, and did so with precision.

This clonotype was obtained from a woman under 30 in good health. The V and J genes are TRBV15 and TRBJ2-7; the D gene is unclear. The sample comprised PBMCs. The CDR3: CATSSDQTPNKYF. The DNA is TGTGCCACCAGCAGCGACCAGACGCCTAATAAGTACTTC.